These 7 T cell receptor beta chains were sequenced from one sample in a study of STAT3 mutations in large granular lymphocyte leukemia. Libraries were prepared by immunoSEQ multiplex PCR; TCRdb keeps only in-frame clonotypes and omits some of them. The sample has some 7,200 clones; 70% to 75% are singletons. Findings of the study overall: At least one immunodominant TCR beta clonotype appeared in every T-cell large granular lymphocyte leukemia patient.

These TCRs' antigens remain unknown. Material for sequencing was peripheral blood mononuclear cells. The source is a woman in her forties with T-cell large granular lymphocyte leukemia. Some clones in this sample may be carry-over from other donors' samples.

This clone was recorded a few times. The rearrangement joins TRBV10-2 to TRBJ2-7; a possible D gene is TRBD1 (6 bases). The CDR3 is 13 amino acids. Per germline, CDR1 WSHSY and CDR2 SAAADI. V lost 7 bases and J 7 bases, leaving 17 bases between the germline ends. The CDR3 here is CASMSRGLGEQYF. CDR3 DNA: TGCGCCAGCATGTCCAGGGGCCTCGGTGAGCAGTACTTC.

The chain links TRBV13 to TRBJ1-2; D might be TRBD1 (5 bases). The V gene lost 3 bases and the J gene lost 8 bases, with 13 bases spanning the gap. Germline assignment: CDR1 PRHDT and CDR2 FYEKMQ (reference sequence). The CDR3 is 13 residues long. The CDR3 loop reads CASSLGGSVGYTF. The CDR3 nucleotides are TGTGCCAGCAGCTTGGGGGGGTCTGTAGGCTACACCTTC. Together with reference TRBV13 and TRBJ1-2, the CDR3 gives the full variable domain: AAGVIQSPRHLIKEKRETATLKCYPIPRHDTVYWYQQGPGQDPQFLISFYEKMQSDKGSIPDRFSAQQFSDYHSELNMSSLELGDSALYFCASSLGGSVGYTFGSGTRLTVV.

This clone was detected only a few times. The chain couples TRBV4-1 to TRBJ1-2; TRBD1 might be the D (6 bases). CDR3 length: 14 residues. Germline V gene lookup returns CDR1 MGHRA and CDR2 YSYEKL. The V end was cut by 1 base, the J end by 2 bases, with 8 bases between. Here the CDR3 DNA reads TGCGCCAGCAGCCAAGGGACAGAAAACTATGGCTACACCTTC. The encoded protein is CASSQGTENYGYTF.

The chain uses TRBV6-5 and TRBJ2-7; possibly TRBD1 for D (5 bases). Germline V gives CDR1 MNHEY, CDR2 SVGAGI. The CDR3 sequence is 12 residues long. Trimming stripped 6 bases from V and 3 bases from J, with 9 bases between. This CDR3 is CASSPTGYEQYF. For the CDR3, the DNA is TGTGCCAGCAGCCCAACAGGCTACGAGCAGTACTTC.

DNA of the CDR3: TGTGCCAGCAGAGGGACAGGGGGGTACGCTTTCTTT. This gives the protein CASRGTGGYAFF. The rearrangement links TRBV27 to TRBJ1-1; 11 nucleotides agree with TRBD1. Looked up from germline, CDR1 is MNHEY and CDR2 is SMNVEV (reference sequence). The CDR3 has 12 amino acids. V lost 6 bases, J lost 11 bases, and 5 bases stayed unmatched.

This chain joins TRBV5-1 and TRBJ2-3; 16 nucleotides align to TRBD2. This CDR3 is built from 18 residues. The germline V gene encodes CDR1 SGHRS and CDR2 YFSETQ. The J segment lost 3 bases and the V segment lost 4 bases, leaving 8 bases of the junction unmatched. This CDR3 reads CASSGAGLAGGPTDTQYF. The CDR3, as DNA: TGCGCCAGCAGCGGAGCGGGACTAGCGGGAGGGCCGACAGATACGCAGTATTTT.

The rearrangement links TRBV5-1 to TRBJ2-2; 7 bases line up with TRBD1. V was pared by 4 bases and J by 2 bases, with 11 bases of the junction left unmatched. Germline assignment: CDR1 SGHRS and CDR2 YFSETQ. The CDR3 runs 17 residues. CDR3 residues: CASSPARGTQNTGELFF. The CDR3 nucleotides read TGCGCCAGCAGCCCCGCCAGGGGGACCCAAAACACCGGGGAGCTGTTTTTT.